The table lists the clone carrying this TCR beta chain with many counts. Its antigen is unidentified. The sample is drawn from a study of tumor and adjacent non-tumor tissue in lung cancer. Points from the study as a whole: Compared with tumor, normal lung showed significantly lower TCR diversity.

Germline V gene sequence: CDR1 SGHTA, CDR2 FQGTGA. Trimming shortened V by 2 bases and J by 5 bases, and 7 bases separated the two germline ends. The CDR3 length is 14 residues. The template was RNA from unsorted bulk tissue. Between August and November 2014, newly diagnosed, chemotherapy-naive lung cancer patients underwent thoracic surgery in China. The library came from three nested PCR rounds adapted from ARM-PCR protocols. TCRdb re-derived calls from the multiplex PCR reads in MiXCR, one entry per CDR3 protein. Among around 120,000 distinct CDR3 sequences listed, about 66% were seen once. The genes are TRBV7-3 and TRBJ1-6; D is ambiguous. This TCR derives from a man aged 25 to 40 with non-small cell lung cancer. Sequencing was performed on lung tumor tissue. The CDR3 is CASSLSGNNSPLHF. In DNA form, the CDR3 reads TGTGCCAGCAGCTTATCTGGCAATAATTCACCCCTCCACTTT.